The rows below give T cell receptor beta chains drawn from one sample of a study of CD8+CD57+ T cells in acquired aplastic anemia. From the reads, TCRdb called clonotypes with MiXCR, one entry per CDR3 protein. Altogether more than 150,000 distinct CDR3 sequences are present, roughly 50% being singletons, with the ten largest covering over 10%. What was sequenced was sorted CD4+, CD8+, or CD8+CD57+ T cells (not recorded which) from PBMCs. These receptors originate from a human donor with aplastic anemia. The CDR3 runs from the conserved cysteine through the conserved F or W. A D gene is named only where the DNA matches it firmly. Only part of the rows carry a size: once, few, many, or a class if the clone is expanded.

clone_size d_call j_call v_call cdr3_nt cdr3_aa
- - TRBJ1-5 TRBV10-2 TGCGCCAGCAGTGGGGGTTTCAATCAGCCCCAGCATTTT CASSGGFNQPQHF
- - TRBJ2-5 TRBV7-2 TGTGCCAGCAGCTGGGTGGTGGGCGGGGAGACCCAGTACTTC CASSWVVGGETQYF
- - TRBJ1-4 TRBV7-6 TGTGCCAGCAGCTATTCAGCAGGTTCGGGGAGGGAAAAACTGTTTTTT CASSYSAGSGREKLFF
few TRBD1 TRBJ1-2 TRBV24-1 TGTGCCACCAGTGATCCTGGACAGGGTAACTATGGCTACACCTTC CATSDPGQGNYGYTF
once - TRBJ2-3 TRBV29-1 TGCAGCGTCTCAGGGGGACTATCCACAGATACGCAGTATTTT CSVSGGLSTDTQYF
many TRBD1 TRBJ1-5 TRBV9 TGTGCCAGCAGCCCGGACAGGGGGACCCAACCCCAGCATTTT CASSPDRGTQPQHF
many - TRBJ1-4 TRBV7-2 TGTGCCAGCAGCCGACAGACTACAACTAATGAAAAACTGTTTTTT CASSRQTTTNEKLFF
- TRBD2 TRBJ2-3 TRBV5-1 TGCGCCAGCAGCTTGGAGTCGGGGCTAGCGGGGGCAAATACGCAGTATTTT CASSLESGLAGANTQYF
- TRBD1 TRBJ1-1 TRBV28 TGTGCCAGCAGGTACAAGGGGGCGCGCATGAACACTGAAGCTTTCTTT CASRYKGARMNTEAFF
- TRBD2 TRBJ2-3 TRBV19 TGTGCCAGTAGCGGGACTAGCCCAACAGATACGCAGTATTTT CASSGTSPTDTQYF
few - TRBJ2-1 TRBV28 TGTGCCAGCAGTTTAAAACTAGGCAGGGGCAATGAGCAGTTCTTC CASSLKLGRGNEQFF
- TRBD1 TRBJ2-5 TRBV15 TGTGCCACCAGCCCTTCAGGGGGCAAAGTAGAGACCCAGTACTTC CATSPSGGKVETQYF
many - TRBJ1-1 TRBV4-1 TGCGCCAGCAGCCCCCCTGGGAGGGCGAACACTGAAGCTTTCTTT CASSPPGRANTEAFF
many - TRBJ1-4 TRBV20-1 TGCAGTGCTAGATACGGGGCCAATGAAAAACTGTTTTTT CSARYGANEKLFF
- - TRBJ2-7 TRBV4-3 TGCGCCAGCAGCCAAGTGCAGGGAAGCCGCTACGAGCAGTACTTC CASSQVQGSRYEQYF
many - TRBJ1-5 TRBV6-1 TGTGGACTTAGCAGGTCATACGATCAGCCCCAGCATTTT CGLSRSYDQPQHF
- - TRBJ1-6 TRBV7-8 TGTGCCAGCAGCTTCGTTGAGGACTCACCCCTCCACTTT CASSFVEDSPLHF
- - TRBJ1-6 TRBV12-3/TRBV12-4 TGTGCCAGCAGCTCGGACAGATGGTCACCCCTCCACTTT CASSSDRWSPLHF
- TRBD2 TRBJ2-1 TRBV20-1 TGCAGTGCTAGAGGGGTAGCGGGGGGGCAACGCAATGAGCAGTTCTTC CSARGVAGGQRNEQFF
few - TRBJ1-1 TRBV7-6 TGTGCCAGCAGTCTTTCATCGAACACTGAAGCTTTCTTT CASSLSSNTEAFF